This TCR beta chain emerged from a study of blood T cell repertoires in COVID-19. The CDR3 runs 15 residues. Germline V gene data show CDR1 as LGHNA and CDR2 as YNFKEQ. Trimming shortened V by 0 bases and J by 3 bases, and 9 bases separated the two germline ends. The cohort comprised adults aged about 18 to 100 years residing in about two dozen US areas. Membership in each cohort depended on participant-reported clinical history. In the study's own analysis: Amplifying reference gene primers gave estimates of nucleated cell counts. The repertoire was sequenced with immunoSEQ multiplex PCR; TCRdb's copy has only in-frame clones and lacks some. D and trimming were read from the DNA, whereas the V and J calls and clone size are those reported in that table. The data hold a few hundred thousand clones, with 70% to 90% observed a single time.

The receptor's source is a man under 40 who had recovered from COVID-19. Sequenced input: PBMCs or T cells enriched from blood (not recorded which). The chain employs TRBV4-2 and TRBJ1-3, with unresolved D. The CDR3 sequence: CASSQELTHGNTIYF. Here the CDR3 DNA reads TGTGCCAGCAGCCAAGAGCTCACTCATGGAAACACCATATATTTT.